This T cell receptor beta chain was sequenced in a study of beta chain features in type 1 diabetes. General observations from the study: Individuals with type 1 diabetes displayed fewer insertions and more deletions at VDJ junctions. In comparison with healthy donors, patients had naive, central memory and Treg TCRB repertoires that appeared more similar. PCR, the amplification step, might favor shorter templates, equally in patients and controls.

Stem cell-like memory, regulatory, central memory and naive CD4+ cells were sorted via CD45RO/CCR7/CD25/CD127/CD95/CD27. The CDR3 loop spans 13 amino acids. V was shortened by 5 bases and J by 0 bases, with 8 bases between the two germline ends. Germline V gene sequence: CDR1 LNHDA, CDR2 SQIVND (reference sequence). Isolated RNA was reverse transcribed in full, so expressed TCRB transcripts were sequenced. Sequencing used immunoSEQ multiplex PCR; TCRdb keeps in-frame clones, though not all of them. This table holds roughly 500,000 clones, 30% found once. This clone was observed a handful of times. Its specificity is unknown.

The sample comprised naive CD4+ T cells from blood. The TCR comes from a man between 18 and 29 years old in good health. J is TRBJ2-7 and V is TRBV19; perhaps TRBD1 as D (5 bases). CDR3 sequence (DNA): TGTGCCAGTAGTCCGACAGTCTCCTACGAGCAGTACTTC. Its protein is CASSPTVSYEQYF.